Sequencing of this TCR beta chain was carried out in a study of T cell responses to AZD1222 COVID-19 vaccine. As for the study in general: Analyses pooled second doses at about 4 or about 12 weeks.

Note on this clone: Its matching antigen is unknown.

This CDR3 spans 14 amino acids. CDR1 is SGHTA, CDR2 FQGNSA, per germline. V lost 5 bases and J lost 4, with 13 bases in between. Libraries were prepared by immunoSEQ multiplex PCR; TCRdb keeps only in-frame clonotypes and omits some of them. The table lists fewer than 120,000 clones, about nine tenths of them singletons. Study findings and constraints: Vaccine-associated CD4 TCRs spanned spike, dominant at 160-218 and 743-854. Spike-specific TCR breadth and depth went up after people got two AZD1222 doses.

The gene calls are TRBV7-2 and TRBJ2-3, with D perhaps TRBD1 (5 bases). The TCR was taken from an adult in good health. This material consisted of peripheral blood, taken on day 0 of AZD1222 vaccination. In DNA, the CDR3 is TGTGCCAGCAGCCGTATCAGGGAAGCAGATACGCAGTATTTT. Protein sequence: CASSRIREADTQYF.